This TCR beta chain came from a study of OX40 agonist ivuxolimab in advanced cancers. Looking at the study overall: Allowance was made for prior anti-PD-1, anti-PD-L1 or anti-CTLA-4 therapy, and roughly 39% had some. Partial responses were recorded for three patients, including one with hepatocellular carcinoma and two with cutaneous melanoma. Overall study findings and caveats: The expanded peripheral T cells' antigen specificity was not determined. Some patients who did not respond also had low normalized T-cell clonal expansion.

From germline, CDR1 is SGHVS and CDR2 FQNEAQ. The CDR3 is made up of 13 amino acids. Trimming removed 5 bases from V and 3 bases from J, with 10 bases in between. TCRdb's copy holds only in-frame clones and misses some; the assay was immunoSEQ multiplex PCR. The table includes about 19,000 clones, around four fifths detected once. A word on this clone: Its antigen is as yet unknown.

The V call is TRBV7-8, the J call TRBJ1-2, with unresolved D. Sequences were derived from CD4+ or CD8+ T cells sorted from blood, sampled in a trial of the OX40 agonist ivuxolimab. The TCR comes from an adult with an advanced solid tumor such as melanoma, head and neck, liver or kidney cancer. The CDR3 is CASSPGFDYGYTF. CDR3 in DNA: TGTGCCAGCAGCCCAGGTTTTGACTATGGCTACACCTTC.